This TCR beta chain comes out of a study of regulatory T cells in long-lasting Graves disease. This clonotype was counted at least ten times. CDR1 and CDR2 (germline): SGHAT, FQNNGV. The CDR3 is 15 amino acids. The V gene lost 4 bases and the J gene lost 4 bases, with 16 bases spanning the gap. Relying on iRepertoire HTBI primers and Arm-PCR of CDR3 regions, the team built TCR beta libraries. TCRdb re-analysed the multiplex PCR reads in MiXCR, keeping a single row per CDR3 protein. The repertoire has roughly 420,000 distinct CDR3 sequences, approximately 14% of them found once; the top ten carry approximately 15%. The time point here: newly diagnosed GD, antithyroid drugs for less than 3 months. The TCR library was made from RNA extracted from PBMCs. The authors diagnosed Graves' disease using American Thyroid Association guidelines. This same sample was also taken into another study, of T cells in Graves' hyperthyroidism and ophthalmopathy. Per that paper: Blood also held most thyroid clonotypes expanded beyond 0.001.

The clonotype originates from a woman in her fifties or sixties with Graves disease. V usage is TRBV11-2 and J usage is TRBJ1-2, with D uncertain. The sample here was peripheral blood mononuclear cells (PBMCs), taken at new diagnosis, from a patient treated with antithyroid drugs. This CDR3 is CASSSPWRDPYGYTF. CDR3 in DNA: TGTGCCAGCAGCTCGCCCTGGCGTGACCCCTATGGCTACACCTTC.